The next 4 T cell receptor beta chains were all read from a single sample in a study of cytomegalovirus exposure and HLA in healthy donors. In the PCR, 60 Vbeta and 13 Jbeta primers were used. Method: immunoSEQ multiplex PCR; TCRdb's copy keeps in-frame clones and lacks some. The data contain over 100,000 clones, roughly four fifths of them seen just once; the ten biggest clones take up roughly 23%. The material sequenced was PBMCs. The receptor set was obtained from a man younger than 40 in good health and CMV-seropositive.

The genes are TRBV25-1 and TRBJ2-1, with unresolved D. The length of the CDR3 is 15 residues. Trimming took 3 bases from V and 2 from J, leaving 11 bases between them. Germline assignment: CDR1 MGHDK and CDR2 SYGVNS. CDR3: CASSDMGHPYNEQFF. DNA for the CDR3: TGTGCCAGCAGTGACATGGGCCATCCCTACAATGAGCAGTTCTTC.

The chain recombines TRBV19 with TRBJ2-1, with 7 bases lining up with TRBD1. CDR3 length equals 18 residues. V shed 4 bases and J 4 bases; nucleotides not matched to a gene: 16. The germline gives CDR1 LNHDA, CDR2 SQIVND (reference sequence). In DNA, the CDR3 is TGTGCCAGTAGTACACTACACCCCCGGAACAGGGGTTACAATGAGCAGTTCTTC. Encoded protein: CASSTLHPRNRGYNEQFF.

V and J are TRBV4-1 and TRBJ1-1; D may be TRBD1 (5 bases). The germline V gene has CDR1 MGHRA and CDR2 YSYEKL. Trimming removed 0 bases from V and 1 base from J, with 12 bases in between. CDR3 length equals 16 residues. The CDR3 DNA reads TGCGCCAGCAGCCAAGATCTTTCCCAGGGGAACACTGAAGCTTTCTTT. Protein sequence: CASSQDLSQGNTEAFF.

This clone was observed a few times. The chain uses TRBV4-2 and TRBJ2-5, with 9 positions matching TRBD2. V was pared by 0 bases and J by 1 base, with 0 bases of the junction left unmatched. The CDR3 spans 15 residues. Germline CDR1 is LGHNA and CDR2 is YNFKEQ. The CDR3, as DNA: TGTGCCAGCAGCCAAGAGCGGGGGGGCCAAGAGACCCAGTACTTC. This codes for CASSQERGGQETQYF.